A selection of T cell receptor beta chains follows, all from one sample in a study of shared clonotypes between healthy human individuals. The protocol was immunoSEQ multiplex PCR, while the TCRdb copy is restricted to in-frame clones and leaves out a portion. The sample records about 2.2 million clones, about 93% being singletons. Input material: naive CD8+ T cells from PBMCs. The receptor set was obtained from a man between 18 and 35 years old in good health. Some clones in this sample may be carry-over from other donors' samples. Both conserved end residues are part of each CDR3. The D gene is left open where the match is weak.

v_call	j_call	d_call	cdr3_aa
TRBV5-8	TRBJ1-5	NA	CASSMNQPQHF
TRBV7-9	TRBJ2-7	NA	CASTEGRFGEQYF
TRBV9	TRBJ2-6	TRBD2	CASSTPGGLGPPSGANVLTF
TRBV7-9	TRBJ2-1	NA	CASRTGTLAPERNEQFF
TRBV9	TRBJ2-2	TRBD1	CASSRTGENTGELFF
TRBV9	TRBJ1-2	TRBD1	CASSPRTGNYGYTF
TRBV9	TRBJ2-3	TRBD1	CASRHGQEATDTQYF
TRBV27	TRBJ1-1	TRBD1	CASSHITTTGGTEAFF
TRBV7-6	TRBJ2-7	NA	CASSLLTGGNYEQYF
TRBV7-8	TRBJ2-1	NA	CASSQDGHNEQFF
TRBV6-6	TRBJ2-7	TRBD2	CASTEAGGGVEQYF
TRBV10-3	TRBJ2-7	NA	CAISEARIAFIYEQYF
TRBV7-3	TRBJ2-1	TRBD2	CASSTRTSGSYNEQFF
TRBV9	TRBJ2-6	NA	CASRGTDSGANVLTF
TRBV13	TRBJ2-1	TRBD2	CASSFTLAGGYNEQFF
TRBV4-1	TRBJ1-1	NA	CASSPQEVYTEAFF
TRBV5-1	TRBJ2-7	NA	CASSTRTSYEQYF
TRBV5-1	TRBJ1-1	NA	CASKEQGVMNTEAFF
TRBV27	TRBJ2-3	TRBD1	CASSQPQGADTQYF
TRBV12-5	TRBJ2-7	NA	CASSLGYEQYF
TRBV7-2	TRBJ2-1	NA	CASTSEASSYNEQFF
TRBV27	TRBJ2-1	TRBD2	CASSPPIAGVYNEQFF
TRBV14	TRBJ2-7	TRBD1	CASSLTGTGKEQYF
TRBV7-2	TRBJ1-3	TRBD1	CASSIQGFGNTIYF
TRBV28	TRBJ2-3	NA	CASSWSALTDTQYF
TRBV7-7	TRBJ2-1	NA	CASSLALGAGNSYNEQFF
TRBV28	TRBJ1-1	TRBD1	CAGRGQRMMNTEAFF
TRBV7-8	TRBJ2-7	TRBD1	CASSYPRQGALSYEQYF
TRBV6-1	TRBJ2-4	TRBD2	CASRGTSGNVQYF
TRBV5-1	TRBJ1-2	NA	CAISPPDSNYGYTF
TRBV27	TRBJ2-7	TRBD1	CASSPPGQDLYEQYF
TRBV7-9	TRBJ2-1	TRBD2	CASSLLAGPSYNEQFF
TRBV27	TRBJ2-1	TRBD2	CASSFSAGERYNEQFF
TRBV6-5	TRBJ1-1	NA	CASSYGMATEAFF
TRBV10-1	TRBJ1-5	NA	CASSESRNQPQHF
TRBV21-1	TRBJ2-4	NA	CASSTQDRNKNIQYF
TRBV7-9	TRBJ2-7	NA	CASSSTFPSYEQYF
TRBV4-3	TRBJ2-3	TRBD2	CASSPSGLAPSTDTQYF
TRBV20-1	TRBJ1-1	NA	CSAWWGTEAFF
TRBV12-5	TRBJ1-1	NA	CASGHHDSEAFF
TRBV27	TRBJ2-7	TRBD2	CASRHSRDYSSYEQYF
TRBV27	TRBJ1-1	NA	CASRSARGSGTEAFF
TRBV2	TRBJ2-7	NA	CASSEAPAALSYEQYF
TRBV5-1	TRBJ1-5	NA	CASSFKWGNQPQHF
TRBV9	TRBJ2-1	NA	CASSSGLTSNEQFF
TRBV5-1	TRBJ2-7	NA	CASSPAVTSSLADYEQYF
TRBV11-2	TRBJ1-1	NA	CASSAGSSGAFF
TRBV4-1	TRBJ2-1	NA	CASSQEGGVSPSNEQFF
TRBV28	TRBJ2-2	TRBD2	CASHSGYNTGELFF
TRBV7-2	TRBJ1-5	NA	CASSLYTGMQPQHF
TRBV4-3	TRBJ1-5	TRBD1	CASSQDEGAGQPQHF
TRBV6-1	TRBJ1-1	TRBD1	CACRQGSTEAFF
TRBV15	TRBJ1-5	NA	CATSRGGVGQPQHF
TRBV7-8	TRBJ1-2	NA	CASSLVLDGLYGYTF
TRBV15	TRBJ1-5	NA	CATSEMGVGQPQHF
TRBV11-1	TRBJ2-1	NA	CASRWEIGTAKFF
TRBV27	TRBJ2-1	NA	CASSSSLNEQFF
TRBV9	TRBJ1-2	TRBD1	CASSANRDRGLYGYTF
TRBV7-9	TRBJ2-5	TRBD1	CASSWPPNRGETQYF
TRBV28	TRBJ2-7	NA	CASRRITSYEQYF